The T cell receptor (beta chain) described here comes from a study of blood T cells in healthy people across ages. The study drew donors from healthy Caucasian individuals in Russia aged 6 to 90. Total RNA, at least 6 micrograms per sample, came from PBMCs. Primed by a sample-barcoded 5' primer and a J-beta primer mix, a second PCR proceeded for roughly 6 to 12 cycles. TCRdb used MiXCR to reprocess the 5' RACE reads, holding one entry per CDR3 protein. The sample holds 550,000 to 700,000 distinct CDR3 sequences, approximately 25% seen once. Note on this clonotype: The antigen is not known.

Whole-study results and caveats: No conclusive comparison of naive versus antigen-experienced cells was possible with unsorted PBMCs. While age rose, TCR beta diversity per million T cells dropped in a roughly linear way.

This receptor was obtained from a woman in her sixties or seventies in good health. The specimen sequenced was blood.

The CDR3 spells CASSEVRAEAFF. Here the CDR3 DNA reads TGTGCCAGCAGTGAGGTGCGTGCTGAAGCTTTCTTT. The chain recombines TRBV6-1 with TRBJ1-1; D remains ambiguous. Germline CDR1 MNHNS, CDR2 SASEGT. Trimming took off 3 bases at V and 6 bases at J, with 8 bases between the two ends. This CDR3 region has 12 residues.